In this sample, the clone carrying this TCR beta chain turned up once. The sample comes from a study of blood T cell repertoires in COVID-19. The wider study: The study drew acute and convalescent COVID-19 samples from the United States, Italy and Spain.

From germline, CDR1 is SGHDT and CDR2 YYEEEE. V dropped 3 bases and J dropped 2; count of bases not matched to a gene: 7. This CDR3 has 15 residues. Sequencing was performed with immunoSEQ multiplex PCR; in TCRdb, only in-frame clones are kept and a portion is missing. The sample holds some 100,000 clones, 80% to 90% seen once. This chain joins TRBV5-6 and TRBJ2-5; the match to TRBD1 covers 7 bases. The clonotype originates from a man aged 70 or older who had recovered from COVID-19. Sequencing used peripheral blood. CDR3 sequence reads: CASSWKTGRQETQYF. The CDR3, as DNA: TGTGCCAGCAGCTGGAAGACAGGGCGGCAAGAGACCCAGTACTTC. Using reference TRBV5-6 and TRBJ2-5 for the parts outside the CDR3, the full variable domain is DAGVTQSPTHLIKTRGQQVTLRCSPKSGHDTVSWYQQALGQGPQFIFQYYEEEERQRGNFPDRFSGHQFPNYSSELNVNALLLGDSALYLCASSWKTGRQETQYFGPGTRLLVL.